There are a few counts of the clone carrying this T cell receptor beta chain. Antigen: not known. TCRdb reanalysed the 5' RACE reads using MiXCR and keeps one entry per CDR3 protein. The sample comprises approximately 490,000 distinct CDR3 sequences, 20% to 25% of which are singletons, and approximately 0.52% rests with the top ten. Every one of the donors was a healthy Caucasian. The data originate from a study of identical twins. General study results and limits: Insertions were fewer in abundant cord blood beta clonotypes, whereas memory repertoires showed none of this pattern.

CDR1 is ENHRY, CDR2 SYGVKD, per germline. With V trimmed by 10 bases and J by 0 bases, 11 bases remained unmatched. CDR3 length: 15 residues. These sequences were also reported in another study, on yellow fever vaccine responses in identical twins. That paper notes: Reportedly, the T cell response mounted by twins to vaccine seemed partly convergent, partly personalized.

The chain employs TRBV10-3 and TRBJ2-7, with 8 bases fitting TRBD1. Sequenced sample: CD4+ T cells sorted from blood. This receptor was obtained from a woman aged 18-29 years in good health. The CDR3: CANSASGGASYEQYF. For the CDR3, the DNA is TGTGCCAACTCCGCGTCAGGGGGCGCCTCCTACGAGCAGTACTTC.